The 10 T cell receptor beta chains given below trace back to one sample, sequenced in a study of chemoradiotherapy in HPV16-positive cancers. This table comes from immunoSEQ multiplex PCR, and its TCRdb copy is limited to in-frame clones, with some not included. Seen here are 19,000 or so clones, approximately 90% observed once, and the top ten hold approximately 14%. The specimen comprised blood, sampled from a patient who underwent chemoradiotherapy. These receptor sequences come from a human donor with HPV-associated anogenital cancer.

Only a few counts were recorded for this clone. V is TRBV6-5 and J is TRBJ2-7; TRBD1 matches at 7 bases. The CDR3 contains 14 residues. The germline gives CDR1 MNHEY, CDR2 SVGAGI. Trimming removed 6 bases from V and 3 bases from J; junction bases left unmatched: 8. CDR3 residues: CASRPTGAVYEQYF. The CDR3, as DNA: TGTGCCAGCAGGCCCACAGGGGCAGTCTACGAGCAGTACTTC.

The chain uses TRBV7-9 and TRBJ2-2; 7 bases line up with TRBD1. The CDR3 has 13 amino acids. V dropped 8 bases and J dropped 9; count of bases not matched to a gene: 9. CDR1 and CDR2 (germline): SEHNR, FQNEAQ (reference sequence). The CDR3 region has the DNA TGTGCCAGCGGGACAGTACTTGTCCGGGAGCTGTTTTTT. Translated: CASGTVLVRELFF.

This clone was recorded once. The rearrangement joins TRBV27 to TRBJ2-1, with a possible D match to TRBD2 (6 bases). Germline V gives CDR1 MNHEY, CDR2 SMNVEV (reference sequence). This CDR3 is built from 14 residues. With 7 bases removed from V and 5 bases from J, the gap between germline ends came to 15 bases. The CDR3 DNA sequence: TGTGCCAGCATTAGGGGACGGGGGAACAATGAGCAGTTCTTC. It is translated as CASIRGRGNNEQFF.

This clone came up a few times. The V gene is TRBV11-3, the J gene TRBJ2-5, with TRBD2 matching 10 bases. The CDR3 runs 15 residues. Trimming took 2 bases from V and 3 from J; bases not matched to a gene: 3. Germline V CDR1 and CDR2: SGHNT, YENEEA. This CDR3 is CASSLSSGGEETQYF. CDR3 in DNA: TGTGCCAGCAGCTTATCAAGCGGGGGGGAAGAGACCCAGTACTTC.

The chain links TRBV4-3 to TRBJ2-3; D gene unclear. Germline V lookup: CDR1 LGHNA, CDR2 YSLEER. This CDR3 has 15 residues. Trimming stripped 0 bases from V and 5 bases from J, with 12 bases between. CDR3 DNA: TGCGCCAGCAGCCAAGACTCCACCAGACGAGATACGCAGTATTTT. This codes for CASSQDSTRRDTQYF.

Written as DNA, the CDR3 is TGTGCCAGCAGCTTAGGTTCGGGGTCCAACTCACCCCTCCACTTT. Translated: CASSLGSGSNSPLHF. V gene TRBV7-9 combines with J gene TRBJ1-6; D not resolved. Germline CDR1 reads SEHNR; CDR2 reads FQNEAQ (reference sequence). V lost 1 base to trimming and J lost 10 bases, with 14 bases between them. This CDR3 has 15 residues.

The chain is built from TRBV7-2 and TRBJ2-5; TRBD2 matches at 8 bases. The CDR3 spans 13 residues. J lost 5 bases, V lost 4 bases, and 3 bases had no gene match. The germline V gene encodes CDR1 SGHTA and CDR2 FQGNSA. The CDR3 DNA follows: TGTGCCAGCAGCTATCAGCGGGGGGAGACCCAGTACTTC. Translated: CASSYQRGETQYF. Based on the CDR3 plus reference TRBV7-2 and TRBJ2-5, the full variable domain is GAGVSQSPSNKVTEKGKDVELRCDPISGHTALYWYRQSLGQGLEFLIYFQGNSAPDKSGLPSDRFSAERTGGSVSTLTIQRTQQEDSAVYLCASSYQRGETQYFGPGTRLLVL.

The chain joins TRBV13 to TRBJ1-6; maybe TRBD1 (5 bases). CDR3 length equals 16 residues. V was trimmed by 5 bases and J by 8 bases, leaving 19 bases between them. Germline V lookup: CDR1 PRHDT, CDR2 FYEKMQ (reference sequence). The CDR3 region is CASSRRTPDRDSPLHF. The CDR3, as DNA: TGTGCCAGCAGCCGCCGGACACCCGATAGGGATTCACCCCTCCACTTT. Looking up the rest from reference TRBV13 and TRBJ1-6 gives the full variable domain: AAGVIQSPRHLIKEKRETATLKCYPIPRHDTVYWYQQGPGQDPQFLISFYEKMQSDKGSIPDRFSAQQFSDYHSELNMSSLELGDSALYFCASSRRTPDRDSPLHFGNGTRLTVT.

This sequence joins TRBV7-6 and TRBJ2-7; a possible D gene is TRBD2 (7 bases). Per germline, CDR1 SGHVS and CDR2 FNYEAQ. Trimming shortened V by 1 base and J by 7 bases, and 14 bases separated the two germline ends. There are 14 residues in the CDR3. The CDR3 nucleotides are TGTGCCAGCAGCTTAGTCGCGGGGGCTGAGGAGCAGTACTTC. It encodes CASSLVAGAEEQYF.

CDR3 bases: TGTGCCAGCATCCAGGGGAGCGGGGGCTACACCTTC. This gives the protein CASIQGSGGYTF. The chain is built from TRBV6-6 and TRBJ1-2; possible D gene TRBD1, 6 bases. Per the germline V gene, CDR1 is MNHNY and CDR2 is SVGAGI (reference sequence). The CDR3 loop spans 12 amino acids. The V end was cut by 7 bases, the J end by 8 bases, with 14 bases between.